This TCR beta chain was recovered during a study of T cell responses to AZD1222 COVID-19 vaccine. Study observations and caveats: Donors in the cohort were predominantly white British and more often female, and clonal diversity was possibly underestimated.

For this clone: The target antigen is unknown.

This CDR3 region has 15 residues. Germline V gene sequence: CDR1 LNHDA, CDR2 SQIVND (reference sequence). Unmatched junction bases numbered 5, after V lost 4 bases and J lost 7 bases. Sequenced by immunoSEQ multiplex PCR; TCRdb stores in-frame clones only, minus some. This table has 90,000 to 95,000 clones, about 88% appearing once. The chain uses TRBV19 and TRBJ1-5; 12 positions agree with TRBD1. The TCR originated in an adult in good health. The sequencing here drew on peripheral blood, taken on day 0 of AZD1222 vaccination. The CDR3 sequence is CASSTSGTGGQPQHF. In DNA, the CDR3 is TGTGCCAGTAGTACCTCCGGGACAGGGGGCCAGCCCCAGCATTTT. Variable domain in full (rest from reference TRBV19 and TRBJ1-5): DGGITQSPKYLFRKEGQNVTLSCEQNLNHDAMYWYRQDPGQGLRLIYYSQIVNDFQKGDIAEGYSVSREKKESFPLTVTSAQKNPTAFYLCASSTSGTGGQPQHFGDGTRLSIL.